Listed here is a single T cell receptor (beta chain). The treatment was: randomized to nivolumab then ipilimumab (arm A) or the reverse (arm B). Method: immunoSEQ multiplex PCR; TCRdb's copy keeps in-frame clones and lacks some. In the table there are some 10,000 clones, around 73% of which are singletons. The CDR3 is made up of 13 amino acids. Per germline, CDR1 SGHRS and CDR2 YFSETQ. The ends were cut back, 3 bases at V and 3 bases at J, with 9 bases in the middle. These data are taken from a study of sequential checkpoint blockade in melanoma. About the research overall: After both sequences, patients received maintenance nivolumab.

The clonotype originates from a human donor with melanoma. Sample: CD8+ T cells sorted from blood (inferred from file names), taken from a patient given nivolumab and ipilimumab in sequence. The V and J genes are TRBV5-1 and TRBJ1-1, with a weak D call TRBD1 (6 bases). CDR3 protein: CASSSTGYTEAFF. For the CDR3, the DNA is TGCGCCAGCAGCTCGACAGGATACACTGAAGCTTTCTTT.